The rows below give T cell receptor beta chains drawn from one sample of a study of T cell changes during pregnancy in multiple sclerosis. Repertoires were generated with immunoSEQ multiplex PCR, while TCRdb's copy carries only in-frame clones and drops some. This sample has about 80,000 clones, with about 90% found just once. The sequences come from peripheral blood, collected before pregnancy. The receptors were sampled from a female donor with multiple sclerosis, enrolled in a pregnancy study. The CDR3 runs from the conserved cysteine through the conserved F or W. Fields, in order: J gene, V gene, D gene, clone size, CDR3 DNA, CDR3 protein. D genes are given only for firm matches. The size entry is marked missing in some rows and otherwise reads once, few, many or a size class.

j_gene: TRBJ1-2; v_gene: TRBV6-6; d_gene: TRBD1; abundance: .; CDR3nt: TGTGCCAGCAGTTACTTAGGACAGGGGGCGCTTGGCTACACCTTC; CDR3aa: CASSYLGQGALGYTF
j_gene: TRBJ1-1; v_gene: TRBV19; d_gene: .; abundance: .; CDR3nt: TGTGCCAGTATCCGGCCGGGGGGGCGTTCGTTGACTGAAGCTTTCTTT; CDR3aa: CASIRPGGRSLTEAFF
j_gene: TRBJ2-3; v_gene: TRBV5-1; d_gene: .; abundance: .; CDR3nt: TGCGCCAGCAGCCTGGGAGATAGCACAGATACGCAGTATTTT; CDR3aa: CASSLGDSTDTQYF
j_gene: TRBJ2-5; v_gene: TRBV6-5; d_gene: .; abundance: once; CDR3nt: TGTGCCAGCAGTCCGAGTCGGGAGACCCAGTACTTC; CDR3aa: CASSPSRETQYF
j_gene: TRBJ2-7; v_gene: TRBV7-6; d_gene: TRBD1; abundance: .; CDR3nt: TGTGCCAGCAGCCCGAGGACAGGGGCCAACGAGCAGTACTTC; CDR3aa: CASSPRTGANEQYF
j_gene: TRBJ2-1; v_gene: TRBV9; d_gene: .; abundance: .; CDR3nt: TGTGCCAGCAGCGTAGTACCGGGAAATGAGCAGTTCTTC; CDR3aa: CASSVVPGNEQFF
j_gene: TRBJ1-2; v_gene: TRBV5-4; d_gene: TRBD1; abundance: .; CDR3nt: TGTGCCAGCAGACTTGGGACAGGGGAATTTGGCTACACCTTC; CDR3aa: CASRLGTGEFGYTF
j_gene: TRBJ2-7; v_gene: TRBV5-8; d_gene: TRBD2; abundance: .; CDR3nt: TGTGCCAGCAGCCCCCCAAATAGTAGGACTAGCGGACTAACCTACGAGCAGTACTTC; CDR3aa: CASSPPNSRTSGLTYEQYF
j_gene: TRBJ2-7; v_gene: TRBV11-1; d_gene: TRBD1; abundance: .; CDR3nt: TGTGCCAGCACCACCCTAGGGGGCGCTAATGGCGAGCAGTACTTC; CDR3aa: CASTTLGGANGEQYF
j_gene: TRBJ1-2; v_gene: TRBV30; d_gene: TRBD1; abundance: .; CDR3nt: TGTGCCTTCGGACAGGGAAAAGTGGAAACCTATGGCTACACCTTC; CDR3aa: CAFGQGKVETYGYTF
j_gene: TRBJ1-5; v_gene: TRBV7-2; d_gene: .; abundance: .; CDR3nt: TGTGCCAGCAGCCACGGGGTGAACAGGGTTAGCAATCAGCCCCAGCATTTT; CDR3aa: CASSHGVNRVSNQPQHF
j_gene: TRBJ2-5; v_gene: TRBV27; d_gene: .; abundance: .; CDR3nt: TGTGCCAGCATGAGGGGGGGTAAAGAGAAAAGAACCCAGTACTTC; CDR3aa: CASMRGGKEKRTQYF
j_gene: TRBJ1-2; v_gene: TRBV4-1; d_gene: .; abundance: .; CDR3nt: TGCGCCAGCAGCCAAGAGGGGGTCGGGGGGGGATACACCTTC; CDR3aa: CASSQEGVGGGYTF
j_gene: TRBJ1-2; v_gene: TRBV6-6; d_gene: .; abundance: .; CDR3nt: TGTGCCAGCAGCCTAGGGGTGGAGTCTGGCTACACCTTC; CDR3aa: CASSLGVESGYTF
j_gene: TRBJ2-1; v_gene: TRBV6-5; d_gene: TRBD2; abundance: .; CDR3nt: TGTGCCAGCAGTTTTAGCGGGGTCCACAATGAGCAGTTCTTC; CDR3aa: CASSFSGVHNEQFF
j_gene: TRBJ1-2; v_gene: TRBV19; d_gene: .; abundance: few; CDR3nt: TGTGCCAGTGGTGGGGCAGGCGGCTACACCTTC; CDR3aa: CASGGAGGYTF
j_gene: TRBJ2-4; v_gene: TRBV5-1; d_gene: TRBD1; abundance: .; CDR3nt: TGCGCCAGCAGCCGGGACAGTGGGGCGTTTTCACTAGCCAAAAACATTCAGTACTTC; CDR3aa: CASSRDSGAFSLAKNIQYF
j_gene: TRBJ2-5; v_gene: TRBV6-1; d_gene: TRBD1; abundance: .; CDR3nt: TGTGCCAGCAGTGAAGAATTGGGACAGGGACCGTGGGAGACCCAGTACTTC; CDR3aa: CASSEELGQGPWETQYF
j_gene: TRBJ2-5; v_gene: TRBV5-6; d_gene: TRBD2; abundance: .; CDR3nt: TGTGCCAGCAGCTTAAGCGGGGGGGCAGAGACCCAGTACTTC; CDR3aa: CASSLSGGAETQYF
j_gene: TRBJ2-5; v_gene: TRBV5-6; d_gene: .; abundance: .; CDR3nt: TGTGCCAGCAGCTTGGCGGGGGAGATCCAGACGGGAGAGACCCAGTACTTC; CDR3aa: CASSLAGEIQTGETQYF
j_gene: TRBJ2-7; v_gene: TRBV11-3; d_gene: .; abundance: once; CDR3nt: TGTGCCAGCAGCCCTCCGGGCCTTGGCGGGGAGCAGTACTTC; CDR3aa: CASSPPGLGGEQYF
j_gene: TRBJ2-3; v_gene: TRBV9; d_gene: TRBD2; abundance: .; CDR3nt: TGTGCCAGCAGCGTTCGACACACGGGACTAGCGGGGGACACAGATACGCAGTATTTT; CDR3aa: CASSVRHTGLAGDTDTQYF
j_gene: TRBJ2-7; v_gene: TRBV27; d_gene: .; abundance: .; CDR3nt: TGTGCCAGCAGTTTATCAGGGGGCTACGAGCAGTACTTC; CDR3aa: CASSLSGGYEQYF
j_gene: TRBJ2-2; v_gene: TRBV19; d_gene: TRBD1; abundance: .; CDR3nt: TGTGCCAGTAGTATGGGACAGGGGGCCGGGGAGCTGTTTTTT; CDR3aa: CASSMGQGAGELFF
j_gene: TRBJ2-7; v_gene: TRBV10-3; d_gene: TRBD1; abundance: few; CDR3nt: TGTGCCATCAGTGTACGGGGACAGGGAGCATCGCCAGCACGCGAGCAGTACTTC; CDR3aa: CAISVRGQGASPAREQYF
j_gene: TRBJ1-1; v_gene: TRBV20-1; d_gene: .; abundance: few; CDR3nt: TGCAGTGCTAGCGTGAACACTGAAGCTTTCTTT; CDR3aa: CSASVNTEAFF
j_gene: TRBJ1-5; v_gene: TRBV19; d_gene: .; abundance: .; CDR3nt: TGTGCCAGTAGCGCTACTGGGACTCCTCAGCCCCAGCATTTT; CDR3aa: CASSATGTPQPQHF
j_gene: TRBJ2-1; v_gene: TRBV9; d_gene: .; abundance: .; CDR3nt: TGTGCCAGCAGCGTAAGTGTGGGGGCCGTTGGATTGTTCTTC; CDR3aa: CASSVSVGAVGLFF
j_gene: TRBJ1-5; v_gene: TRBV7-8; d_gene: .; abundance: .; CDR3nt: TGTGCCAGCAGCTTAAGGAGGGGCAATCAGCCCCAGCATTTT; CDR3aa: CASSLRRGNQPQHF
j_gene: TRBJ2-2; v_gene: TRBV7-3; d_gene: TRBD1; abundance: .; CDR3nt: TGTGCCAGCAGCGTGACAGGGGGCGGGGGTGTATACGGCACCGGGGAGCTGTTTTTT; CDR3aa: CASSVTGGGGVYGTGELFF
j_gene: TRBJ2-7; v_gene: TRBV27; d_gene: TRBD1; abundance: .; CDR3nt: TGTGCCAGCACCAGGACAGGGGCCCCCTACGAGCAGTACTTC; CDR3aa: CASTRTGAPYEQYF
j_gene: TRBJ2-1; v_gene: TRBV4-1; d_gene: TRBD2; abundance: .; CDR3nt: TGCGCCAGCAGGGTAGCGGGCCCCTACAATGAGCAGTTCTTC; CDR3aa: CASRVAGPYNEQFF
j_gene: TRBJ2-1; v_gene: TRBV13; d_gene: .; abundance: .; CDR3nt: TGTGCCAGCAGCTTACGGGACTTCGGCAATGAGCAGTTCTTC; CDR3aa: CASSLRDFGNEQFF
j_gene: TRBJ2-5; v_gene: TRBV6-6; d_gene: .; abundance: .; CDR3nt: TGTGCCAGCAGTTACTCGATTCGGGAGACCCAGTACTTC; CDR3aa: CASSYSIRETQYF
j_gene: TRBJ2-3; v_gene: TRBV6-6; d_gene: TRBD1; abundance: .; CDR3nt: TGTGCCAGCAGTTACCGGACAGGGGGCTGGGATACGCAGTATTTT; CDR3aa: CASSYRTGGWDTQYF
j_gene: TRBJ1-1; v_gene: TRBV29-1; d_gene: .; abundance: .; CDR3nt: TGCAGCGTTGAAGGTTTCAGGAGGCAGAACACTGAAGCTTTCTTT; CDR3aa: CSVEGFRRQNTEAFF
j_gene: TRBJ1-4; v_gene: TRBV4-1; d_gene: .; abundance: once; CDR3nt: TGCGCCAGCAGCCAATCTTCAACTAATGAAAAACTGTTTTTT; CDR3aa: CASSQSSTNEKLFF
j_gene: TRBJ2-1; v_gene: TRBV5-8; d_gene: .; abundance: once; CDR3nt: TGTGCCAGCATCCTATATGACACTGGGCTCTACAATGAGCAGTTCTTC; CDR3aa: CASILYDTGLYNEQFF
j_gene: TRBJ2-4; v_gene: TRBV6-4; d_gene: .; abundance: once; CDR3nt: TGTGCCATCCAATTAGGAGGGGCCTGCCATTCCAAAAACATTCAGTACTTC; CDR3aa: CAIQLGGACHSKNIQYF
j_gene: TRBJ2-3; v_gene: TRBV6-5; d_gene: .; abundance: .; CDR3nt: TGTGCCAGCAGTTACGGCCGGCGGGGCGACGCAGATACGCAGTATTTT; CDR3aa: CASSYGRRGDADTQYF
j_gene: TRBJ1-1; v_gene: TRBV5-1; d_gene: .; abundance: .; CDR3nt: TGCGCCAGCAGCTTCCGGGACACAAACACTGAAGCTTTCTTT; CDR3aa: CASSFRDTNTEAFF
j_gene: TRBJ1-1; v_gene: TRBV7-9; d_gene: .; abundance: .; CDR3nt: TGTGCCAGCAGCTTGGAGGGGAACACTGAAGCTTTCTTT; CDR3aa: CASSLEGNTEAFF
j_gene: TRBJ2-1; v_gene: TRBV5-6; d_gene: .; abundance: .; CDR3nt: TGTGCCAGCAGCTTGGGGGGCAGCAATGAGCAGTTCTTC; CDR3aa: CASSLGGSNEQFF
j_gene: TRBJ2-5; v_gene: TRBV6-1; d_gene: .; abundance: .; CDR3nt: TGTGCCAGCAGTGAATTAACAGCAATCCAAGAGACCCAGTACTTC; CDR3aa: CASSELTAIQETQYF
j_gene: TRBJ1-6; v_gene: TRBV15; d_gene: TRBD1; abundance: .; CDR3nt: TGTGCCACCAGTACGAGACAGGGAACAGATTCACCCCTCCACTTT; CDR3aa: CATSTRQGTDSPLHF
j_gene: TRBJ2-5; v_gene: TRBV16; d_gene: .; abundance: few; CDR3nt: TGTGCCAGCAGCCATTCTAGGGACTCGCCAGAGACCCAGTACTTC; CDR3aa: CASSHSRDSPETQYF
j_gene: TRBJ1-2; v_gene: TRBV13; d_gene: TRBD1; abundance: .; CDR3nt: TGTGCCAGCAGCTTACGACAGGGGGTTGGTGGCTACACCTTC; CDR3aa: CASSLRQGVGGYTF
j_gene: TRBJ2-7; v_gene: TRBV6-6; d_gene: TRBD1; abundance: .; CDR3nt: TGTGCCAGCACCGAGGCGGACAGGGTCACCTACGAGCAGTACTTC; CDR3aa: CASTEADRVTYEQYF
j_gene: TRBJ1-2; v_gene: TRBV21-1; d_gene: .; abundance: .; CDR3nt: TGTGCCAGCAGCAAAGTGAGGCATCGTCGCAGGGGGCGAGATGGCTACACCTTC; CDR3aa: CASSKVRHRRRGRDGYTF
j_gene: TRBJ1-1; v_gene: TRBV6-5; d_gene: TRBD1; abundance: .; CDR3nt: TGTGCCAGCAGCCGAGCGACAGGGCCTGAAGCTTTCTTT; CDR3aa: CASSRATGPEAFF
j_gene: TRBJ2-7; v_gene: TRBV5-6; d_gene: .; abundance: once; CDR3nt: TGTGCCAGCAGGGACATGGGTGACTACGAGCAGTACTTC; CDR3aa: CASRDMGDYEQYF
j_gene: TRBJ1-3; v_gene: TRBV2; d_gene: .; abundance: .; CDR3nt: TGTGCCAGCAGTAGACAGTTCTCTGGAAACACCATATATTTT; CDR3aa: CASSRQFSGNTIYF
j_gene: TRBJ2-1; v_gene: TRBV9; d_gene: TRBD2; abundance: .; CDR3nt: TGTGCCAGCAGTAGTAGCGGGGGGGCCTACGATGAGCAGTTCTTC; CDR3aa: CASSSSGGAYDEQFF
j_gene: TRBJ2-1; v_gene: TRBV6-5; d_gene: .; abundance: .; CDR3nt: TGTGCCAGCAGTCCGGGATTCGAGCAGTTCTTC; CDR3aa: CASSPGFEQFF